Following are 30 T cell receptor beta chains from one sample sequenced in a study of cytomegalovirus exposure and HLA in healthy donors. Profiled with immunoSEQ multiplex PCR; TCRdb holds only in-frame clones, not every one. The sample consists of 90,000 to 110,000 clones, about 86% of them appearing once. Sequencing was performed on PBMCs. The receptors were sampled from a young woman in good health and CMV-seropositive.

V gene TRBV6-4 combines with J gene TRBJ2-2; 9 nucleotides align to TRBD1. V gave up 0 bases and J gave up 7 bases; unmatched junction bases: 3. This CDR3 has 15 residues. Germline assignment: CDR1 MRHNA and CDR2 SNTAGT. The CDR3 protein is CASSDSGQGVGELFF. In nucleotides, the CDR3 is TGTGCCAGCAGTGACTCGGGACAGGGAGTCGGGGAGCTGTTTTTT.

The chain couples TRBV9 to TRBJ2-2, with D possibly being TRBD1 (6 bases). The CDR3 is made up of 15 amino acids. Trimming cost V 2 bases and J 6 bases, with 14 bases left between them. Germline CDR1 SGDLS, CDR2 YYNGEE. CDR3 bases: TGTGCCAGCAGCGTTGGGACACTAAGGGCCGGGGAGCTGTTTTTT. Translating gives CASSVGTLRAGELFF.

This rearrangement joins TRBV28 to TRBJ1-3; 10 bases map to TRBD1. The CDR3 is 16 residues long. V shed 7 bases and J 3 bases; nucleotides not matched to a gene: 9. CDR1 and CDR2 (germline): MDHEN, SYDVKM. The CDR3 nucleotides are TGTGCCAGCAACGAAGCGGGACAGGGGAATGGAAACACCATATATTTT. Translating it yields CASNEAGQGNGNTIYF.

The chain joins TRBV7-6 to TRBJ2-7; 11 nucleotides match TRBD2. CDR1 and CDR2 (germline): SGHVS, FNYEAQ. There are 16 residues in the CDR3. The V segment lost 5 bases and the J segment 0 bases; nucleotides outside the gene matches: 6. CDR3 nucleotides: TGTGCCAGCAGCCTAGGGACTAGCGGCAGCTCCTACGAGCAGTACTTC. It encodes CASSLGTSGSSYEQYF.

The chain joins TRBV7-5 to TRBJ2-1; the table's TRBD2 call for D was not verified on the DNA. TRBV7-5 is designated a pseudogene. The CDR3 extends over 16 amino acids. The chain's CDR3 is CVRSLTTSGTDNEQFF. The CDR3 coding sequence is TGTGTCAGAAGCTTAACGACTAGCGGGACCGACAATGAGCAGTTCTTC.

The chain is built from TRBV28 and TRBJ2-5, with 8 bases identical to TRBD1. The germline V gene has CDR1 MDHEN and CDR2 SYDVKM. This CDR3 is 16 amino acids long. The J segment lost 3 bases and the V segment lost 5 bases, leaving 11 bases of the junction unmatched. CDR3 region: CASSPLHRDRKETQYF. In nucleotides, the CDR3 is TGTGCCAGCAGTCCGCTCCACCGGGACAGGAAAGAGACCCAGTACTTC.

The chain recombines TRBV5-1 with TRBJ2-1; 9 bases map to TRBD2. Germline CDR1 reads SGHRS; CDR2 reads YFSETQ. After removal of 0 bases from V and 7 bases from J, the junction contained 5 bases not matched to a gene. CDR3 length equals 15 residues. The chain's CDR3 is CASSLAAGGGNEQFF. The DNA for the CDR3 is TGCGCCAGCAGCTTGGCAGCGGGAGGAGGTAATGAGCAGTTCTTC.

The CDR3 is CASSQSVVGGHNQPQHF. The CDR3 DNA follows: TGCGCCAGCAGTCAATCTGTAGTCGGCGGCCACAATCAGCCCCAGCATTTT. The chain links TRBV23-1 to TRBJ1-5; no reliable D call. TRBV23-1 is noted as an ORF with a role that remains uncertain. The CDR3 covers 17 residues. V lost 0 bases to trimming and J lost 3 bases, with 15 bases between them.

The CDR3 loop is CATMGQGHTDTQYF. The CDR3 region has the DNA TGTGCCACCATGGGACAGGGGCACACAGATACGCAGTATTTT. This rearrangement joins TRBV6-5 to TRBJ2-3, with TRBD1 matching 10 bases. The CDR3 has 14 residues. V trimming: 10 bases; J trimming: 2 bases; junction bases outside the gene matches: 6. Germline V gene lookup returns CDR1 MNHEY and CDR2 SVGAGI.

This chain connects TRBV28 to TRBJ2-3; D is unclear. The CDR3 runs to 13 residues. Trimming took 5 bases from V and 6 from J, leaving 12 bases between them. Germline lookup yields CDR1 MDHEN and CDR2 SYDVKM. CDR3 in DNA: TGTGCCAGCAGTCTCCCCCCGGGTGATACGCAGTATTTT. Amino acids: CASSLPPGDTQYF.

CDR3: CASSQSGLLGYGYTF. The CDR3 coding sequence is TGCGCCAGCAGCCAGTCAGGACTCTTGGGCTATGGCTACACCTTC. The chain has TRBV4-1 and TRBJ1-2; D remains unclear. In germline, CDR1 is MGHRA, CDR2 YSYEKL. V lost 3 bases, J lost 4 bases, and 15 bases lay in between. This CDR3 is 15 amino acids long.

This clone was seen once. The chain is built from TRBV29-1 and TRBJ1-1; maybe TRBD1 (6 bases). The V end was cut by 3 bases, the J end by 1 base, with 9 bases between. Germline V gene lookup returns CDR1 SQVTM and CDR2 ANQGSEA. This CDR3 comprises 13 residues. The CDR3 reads CSVDRGPNTEAFF. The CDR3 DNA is TGCAGCGTTGACAGGGGCCCGAACACTGAAGCTTTCTTT.

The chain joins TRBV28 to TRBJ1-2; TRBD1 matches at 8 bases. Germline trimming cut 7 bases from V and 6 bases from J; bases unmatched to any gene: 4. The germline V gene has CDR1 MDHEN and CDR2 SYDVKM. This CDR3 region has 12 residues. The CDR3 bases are TGTGCCAGCACCCGGACAGGGCATGGCTACACCTTC. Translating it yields CASTRTGHGYTF.

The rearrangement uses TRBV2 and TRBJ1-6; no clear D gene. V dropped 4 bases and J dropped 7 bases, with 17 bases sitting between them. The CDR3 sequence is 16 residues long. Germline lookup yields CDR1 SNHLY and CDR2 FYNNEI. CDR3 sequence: CASSAYLAQNNSPLHF. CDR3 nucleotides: TGTGCCAGCAGTGCGTACCTGGCCCAGAACAATTCACCCCTCCACTTT.

CDR3 sequence reads: CASSIRRQPQHF. Here the CDR3 DNA reads TGTGCCAGTAGTATCAGGCGTCAGCCCCAGCATTTT. The V gene is TRBV19, the J gene TRBJ1-5, with D hard to call. Germline CDR1 LNHDA, CDR2 SQIVND (reference sequence). The CDR3 has 12 amino acids. Trimming took off 3 bases at V and 6 bases at J, with 6 bases between the two ends.

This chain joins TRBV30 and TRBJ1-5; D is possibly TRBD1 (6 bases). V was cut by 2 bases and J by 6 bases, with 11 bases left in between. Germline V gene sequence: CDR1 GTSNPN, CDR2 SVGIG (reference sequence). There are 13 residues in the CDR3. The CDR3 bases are TGTGCCTGGAGTTTACAGGGCATTCAGCCCCAGCATTTT. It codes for CAWSLQGIQPQHF. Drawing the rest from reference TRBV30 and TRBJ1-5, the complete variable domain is SQTIHQWPATLVQPVGSPLSLECTVEGTSNPNLYWYRQAAGRGLQLLFYSVGIGQISSEVPQNLSASRPQDRQFILSSKKLLLSDSGFYLCAWSLQGIQPQHFGDGTRLSIL.

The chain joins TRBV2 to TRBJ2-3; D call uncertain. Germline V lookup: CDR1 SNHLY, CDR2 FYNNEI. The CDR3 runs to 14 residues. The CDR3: CASLGPKSTDTQYF. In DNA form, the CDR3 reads TGTGCGAGCCTGGGCCCTAAGAGCACAGATACGCAGTATTTT.

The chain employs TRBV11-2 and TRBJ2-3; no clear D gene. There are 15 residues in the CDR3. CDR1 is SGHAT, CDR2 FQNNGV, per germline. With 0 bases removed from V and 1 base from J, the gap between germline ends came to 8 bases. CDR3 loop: CASSLDTRGTDTQYF. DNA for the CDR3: TGTGCCAGCAGCTTAGACACCCGAGGCACAGATACGCAGTATTTT.

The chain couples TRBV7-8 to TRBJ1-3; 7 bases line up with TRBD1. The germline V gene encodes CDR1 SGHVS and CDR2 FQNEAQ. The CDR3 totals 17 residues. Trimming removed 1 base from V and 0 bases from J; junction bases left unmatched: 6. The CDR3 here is CASSLGAGGHSGNTIYF. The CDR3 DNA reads TGTGCCAGCAGCTTAGGGGCAGGGGGACACTCTGGAAACACCATATATTTT.

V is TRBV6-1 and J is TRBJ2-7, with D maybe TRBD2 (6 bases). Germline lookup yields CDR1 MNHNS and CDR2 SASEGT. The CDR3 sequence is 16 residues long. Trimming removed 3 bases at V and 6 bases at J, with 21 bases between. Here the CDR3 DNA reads TGTGCCAGCAGTGAGGGGGGACCAGCGGCGGGACCCGAGCAGTACTTC. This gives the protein CASSEGGPAAGPEQYF.

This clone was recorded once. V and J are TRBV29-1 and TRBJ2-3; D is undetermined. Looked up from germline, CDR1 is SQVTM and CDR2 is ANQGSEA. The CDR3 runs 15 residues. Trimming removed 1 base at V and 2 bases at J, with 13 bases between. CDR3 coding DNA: TGCAGCGTTGAAGGCCTCCTAGATAACACAGATACGCAGTATTTT. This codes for CSVEGLLDNTDTQYF.

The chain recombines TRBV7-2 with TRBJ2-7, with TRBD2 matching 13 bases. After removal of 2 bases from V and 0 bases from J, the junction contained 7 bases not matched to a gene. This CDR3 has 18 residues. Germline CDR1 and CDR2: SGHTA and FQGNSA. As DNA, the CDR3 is TGTGCCAGCAGCTTAAAAGGGACTAGCGGGGCTCACTCCTACGAGCAGTACTTC. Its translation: CASSLKGTSGAHSYEQYF.

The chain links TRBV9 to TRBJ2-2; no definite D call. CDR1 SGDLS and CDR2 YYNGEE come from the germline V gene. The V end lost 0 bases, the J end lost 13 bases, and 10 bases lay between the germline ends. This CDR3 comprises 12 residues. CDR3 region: CASSVEVGVLFF. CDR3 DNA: TGTGCCAGCAGCGTAGAGGTGGGCGTGCTGTTTTTT. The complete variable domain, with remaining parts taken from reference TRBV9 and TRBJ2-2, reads DSGVTQTPKHLITATGQRVTLRCSPRSGDLSVYWYQQSLDQGLQFLIQYYNGEERAKGNILERFSAQQFPDLHSELNLSSLELGDSALYFCASSVEVGVLFFGEGSRLTVL.

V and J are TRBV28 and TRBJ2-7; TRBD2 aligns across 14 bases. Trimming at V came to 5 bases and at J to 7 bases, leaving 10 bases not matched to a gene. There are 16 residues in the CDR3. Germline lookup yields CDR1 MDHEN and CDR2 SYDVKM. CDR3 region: CASSHALGLAGVEQYF. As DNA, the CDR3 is TGTGCCAGCAGTCACGCATTGGGACTAGCGGGAGTGGAGCAGTACTTC.

The DNA of the CDR3 is TGTGCCACCGACAGGGACTTCTACAATGAGCAGTTCTTC. This sequence encodes CATDRDFYNEQFF. The V and J genes are TRBV28 and TRBJ2-1; weak D call: TRBD1 (7 bases). The CDR3 is 13 residues long. CDR1 and CDR2 (germline): MDHEN, SYDVKM. V lost 10 bases, J lost 3 bases, and 13 bases lay in between.

The CDR3 DNA reads as TGTGCCAGCAGCCTAGTAAACACCGGGGAGCTGTTTTTT. Translating gives CASSLVNTGELFF. V is TRBV11-2 and J is TRBJ2-2; no reliable D call. The CDR3 totals 13 residues. V lost 5 bases and J lost 2, with 6 bases in between. The germline V gene encodes CDR1 SGHAT and CDR2 FQNNGV.

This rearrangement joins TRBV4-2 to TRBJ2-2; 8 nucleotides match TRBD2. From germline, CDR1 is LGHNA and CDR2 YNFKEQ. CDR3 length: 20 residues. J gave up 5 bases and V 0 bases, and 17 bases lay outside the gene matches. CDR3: CASSQEGSGGAPNSTGELFF. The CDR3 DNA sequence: TGTGCCAGCAGCCAAGAAGGCAGCGGGGGAGCTCCAAATAGTACCGGGGAGCTGTTTTTT.

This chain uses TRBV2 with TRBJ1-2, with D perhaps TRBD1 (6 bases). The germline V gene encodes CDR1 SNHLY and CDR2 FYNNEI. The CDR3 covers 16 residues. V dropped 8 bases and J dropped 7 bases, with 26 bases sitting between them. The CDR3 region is CASVRGRQVNWSGYTF. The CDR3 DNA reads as TGTGCCAGCGTCCGGGGCCGACAGGTTAATTGGAGTGGCTACACCTTC.

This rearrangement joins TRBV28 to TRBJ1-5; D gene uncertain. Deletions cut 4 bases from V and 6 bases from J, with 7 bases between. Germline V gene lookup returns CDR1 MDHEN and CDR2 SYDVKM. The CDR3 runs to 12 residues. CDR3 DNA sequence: TGTGCCAGCAGTTCCGGAGGTCAGCCCCAGCATTTT. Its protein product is CASSSGGQPQHF.

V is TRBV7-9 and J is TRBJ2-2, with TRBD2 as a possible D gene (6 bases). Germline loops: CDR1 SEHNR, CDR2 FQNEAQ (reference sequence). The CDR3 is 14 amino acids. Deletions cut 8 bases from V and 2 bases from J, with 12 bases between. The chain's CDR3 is CASPPGLNTGELFF. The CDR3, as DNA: TGTGCCAGCCCCCCGGGACTTAACACCGGGGAGCTGTTTTTT.